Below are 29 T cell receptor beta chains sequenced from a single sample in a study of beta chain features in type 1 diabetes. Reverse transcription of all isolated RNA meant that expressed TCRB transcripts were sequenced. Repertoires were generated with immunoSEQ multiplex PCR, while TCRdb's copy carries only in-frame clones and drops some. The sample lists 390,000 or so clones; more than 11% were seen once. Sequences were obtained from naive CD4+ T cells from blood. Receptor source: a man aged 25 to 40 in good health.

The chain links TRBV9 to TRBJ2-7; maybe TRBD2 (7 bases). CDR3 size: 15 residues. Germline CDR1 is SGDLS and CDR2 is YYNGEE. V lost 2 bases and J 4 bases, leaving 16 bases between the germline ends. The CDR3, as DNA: TGTGCCAGCAGCGTCGGTCCGGGGGGCAGTTACGAGCAGTACTTC. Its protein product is CASSVGPGGSYEQYF.

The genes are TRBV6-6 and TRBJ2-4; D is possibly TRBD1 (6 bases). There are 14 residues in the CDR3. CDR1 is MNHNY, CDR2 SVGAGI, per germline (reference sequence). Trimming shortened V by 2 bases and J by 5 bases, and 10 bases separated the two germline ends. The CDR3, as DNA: TGTGCCAGCAGTTACGATAGGACAGAAAACATTCAGTACTTC. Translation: CASSYDRTENIQYF.

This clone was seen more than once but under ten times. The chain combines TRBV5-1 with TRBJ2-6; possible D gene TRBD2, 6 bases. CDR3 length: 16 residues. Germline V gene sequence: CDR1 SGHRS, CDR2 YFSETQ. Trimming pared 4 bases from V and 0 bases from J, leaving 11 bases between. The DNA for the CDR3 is TGCGCCAGCAGCGATGGGAGGTTCTCTGGGGCCAACGTCCTGACTTTC. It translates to CASSDGRFSGANVLTF.

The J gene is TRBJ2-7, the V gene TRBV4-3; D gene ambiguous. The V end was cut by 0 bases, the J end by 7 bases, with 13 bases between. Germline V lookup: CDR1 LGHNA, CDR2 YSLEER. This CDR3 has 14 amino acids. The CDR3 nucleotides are TGCGCCAGCAGCCAAGATCACAGTTACTCTGAGCAGTACTTC. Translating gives CASSQDHSYSEQYF.

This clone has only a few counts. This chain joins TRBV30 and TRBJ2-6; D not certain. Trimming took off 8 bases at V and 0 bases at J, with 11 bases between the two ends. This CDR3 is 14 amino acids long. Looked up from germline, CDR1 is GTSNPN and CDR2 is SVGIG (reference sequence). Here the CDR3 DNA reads TGTGCCGGCTCAGCCTTCTCTGGGGCCAACGTCCTGACTTTC. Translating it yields CAGSAFSGANVLTF.

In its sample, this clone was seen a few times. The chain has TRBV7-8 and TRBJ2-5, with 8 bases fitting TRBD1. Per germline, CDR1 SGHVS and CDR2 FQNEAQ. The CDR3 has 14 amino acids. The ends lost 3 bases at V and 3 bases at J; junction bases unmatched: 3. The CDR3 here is CASSLRTGKETQYF. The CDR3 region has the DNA TGTGCCAGCAGCTTGCGGACAGGGAAAGAGACCCAGTACTTC.

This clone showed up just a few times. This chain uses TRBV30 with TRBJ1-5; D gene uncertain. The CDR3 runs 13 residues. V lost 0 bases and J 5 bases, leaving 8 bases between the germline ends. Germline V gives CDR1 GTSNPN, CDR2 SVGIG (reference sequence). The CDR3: CAWSVRTDQPQHF. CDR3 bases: TGTGCCTGGAGTGTACGGACGGATCAGCCCCAGCATTTT.

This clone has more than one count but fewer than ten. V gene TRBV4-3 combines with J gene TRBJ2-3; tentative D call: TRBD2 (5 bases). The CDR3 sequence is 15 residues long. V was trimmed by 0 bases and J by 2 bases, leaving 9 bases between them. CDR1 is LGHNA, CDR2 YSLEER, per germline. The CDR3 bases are TGCGCCAGCAGCCAAGAACACGGGAACACAGATACGCAGTATTTT. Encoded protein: CASSQEHGNTDTQYF.

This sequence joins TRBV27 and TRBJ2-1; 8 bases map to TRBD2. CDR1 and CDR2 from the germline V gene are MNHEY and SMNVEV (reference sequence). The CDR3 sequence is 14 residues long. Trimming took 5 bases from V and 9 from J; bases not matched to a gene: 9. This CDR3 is CASSGLATDSEQFF. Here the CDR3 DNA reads TGTGCCAGCAGTGGACTAGCCACAGACAGTGAGCAGTTCTTC.

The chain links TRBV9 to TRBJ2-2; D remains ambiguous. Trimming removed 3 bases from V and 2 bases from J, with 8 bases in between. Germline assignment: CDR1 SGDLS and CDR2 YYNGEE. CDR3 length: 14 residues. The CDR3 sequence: CASSADTNTGELFF. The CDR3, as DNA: TGTGCCAGCAGCGCAGACACAAACACCGGGGAGCTGTTTTTT. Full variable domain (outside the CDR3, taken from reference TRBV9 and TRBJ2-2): DSGVTQTPKHLITATGQRVTLRCSPRSGDLSVYWYQQSLDQGLQFLIQYYNGEERAKGNILERFSAQQFPDLHSELNLSSLELGDSALYFCASSADTNTGELFFGEGSRLTVL.

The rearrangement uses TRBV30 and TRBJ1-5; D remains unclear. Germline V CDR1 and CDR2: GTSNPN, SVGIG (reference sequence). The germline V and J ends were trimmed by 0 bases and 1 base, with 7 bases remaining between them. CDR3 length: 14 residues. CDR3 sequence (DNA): TGTGCCTGGAGTGTCGCCGGCAGCAATCAGCCCCAGCATTTT. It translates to CAWSVAGSNQPQHF. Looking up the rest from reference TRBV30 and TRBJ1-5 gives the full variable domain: SQTIHQWPATLVQPVGSPLSLECTVEGTSNPNLYWYRQAAGRGLQLLFYSVGIGQISSEVPQNLSASRPQDRQFILSSKKLLLSDSGFYLCAWSVAGSNQPQHFGDGTRLSIL.

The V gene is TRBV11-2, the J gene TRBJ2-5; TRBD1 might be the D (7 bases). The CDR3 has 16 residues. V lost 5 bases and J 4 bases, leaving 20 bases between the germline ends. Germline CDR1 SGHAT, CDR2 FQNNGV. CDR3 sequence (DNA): TGTGCCAGCAGCCCCGGAGGGACAGCAGTCGGAGAGACCCAGTACTTC. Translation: CASSPGGTAVGETQYF.

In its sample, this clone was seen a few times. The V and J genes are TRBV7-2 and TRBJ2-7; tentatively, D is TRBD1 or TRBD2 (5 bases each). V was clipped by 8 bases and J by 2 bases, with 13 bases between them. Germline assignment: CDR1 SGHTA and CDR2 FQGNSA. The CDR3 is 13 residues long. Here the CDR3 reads CASGKRGPYEQYF. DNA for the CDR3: TGTGCCAGCGGTAAGAGGGGACCCTACGAGCAGTACTTC.

The CDR3 nucleotides read TGTGCCAGCAGTTTCTCCCCGGGACAGGGAGATGAAAAACTGTTTTTT. Protein product: CASSFSPGQGDEKLFF. The chain carries TRBV28 and TRBJ1-4; TRBD1 aligns across 9 bases. The V gene's germline CDR1 is MDHEN and CDR2 SYDVKM. This CDR3 comprises 16 residues. V dropped 3 bases and J dropped 6; count of bases not matched to a gene: 8.

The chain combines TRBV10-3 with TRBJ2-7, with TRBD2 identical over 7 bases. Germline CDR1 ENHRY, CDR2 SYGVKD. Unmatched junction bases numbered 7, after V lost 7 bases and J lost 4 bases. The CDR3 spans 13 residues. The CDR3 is CAITCGSDYEQYV. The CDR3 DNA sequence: TGTGCCATCACGTGCGGGAGCGATTACGAGCAGTACGTC.

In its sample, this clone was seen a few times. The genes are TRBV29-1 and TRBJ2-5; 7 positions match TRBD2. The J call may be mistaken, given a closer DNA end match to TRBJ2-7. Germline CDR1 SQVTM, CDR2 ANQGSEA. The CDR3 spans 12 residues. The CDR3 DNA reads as TGCAGCGTTGGCGGGGGTGATCGCGAGCAGTACTTC. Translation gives CSVGGGDREQYF.

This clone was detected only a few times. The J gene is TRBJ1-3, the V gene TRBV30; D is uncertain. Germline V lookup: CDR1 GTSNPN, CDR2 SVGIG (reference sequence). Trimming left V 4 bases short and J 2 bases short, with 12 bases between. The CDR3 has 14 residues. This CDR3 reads CAWNYRVTGNTIYF. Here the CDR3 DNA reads TGTGCCTGGAACTACAGAGTGACTGGAAACACCATATATTTT.

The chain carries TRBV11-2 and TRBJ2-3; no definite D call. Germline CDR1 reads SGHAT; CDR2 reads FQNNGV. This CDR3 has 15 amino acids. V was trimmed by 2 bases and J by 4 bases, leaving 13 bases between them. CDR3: CASSLIDRAPDTQYF. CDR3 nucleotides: TGTGCCAGCAGCTTAATAGACCGGGCACCAGATACGCAGTATTTT.

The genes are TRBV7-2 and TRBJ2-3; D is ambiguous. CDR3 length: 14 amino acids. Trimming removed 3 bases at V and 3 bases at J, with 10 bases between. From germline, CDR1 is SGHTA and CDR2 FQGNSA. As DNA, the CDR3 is TGTGCCAGCAGCTTCGGCCCGAGGACAGATACGCAGTATTTT. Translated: CASSFGPRTDTQYF.

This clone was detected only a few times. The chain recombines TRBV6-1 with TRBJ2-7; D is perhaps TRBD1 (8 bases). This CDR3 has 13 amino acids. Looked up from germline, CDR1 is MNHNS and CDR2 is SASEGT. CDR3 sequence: CASSEANRGGAVV. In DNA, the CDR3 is TGTGCCAGCAGTGAAGCGAACAGGGGGGGTGCAGTCGTC.

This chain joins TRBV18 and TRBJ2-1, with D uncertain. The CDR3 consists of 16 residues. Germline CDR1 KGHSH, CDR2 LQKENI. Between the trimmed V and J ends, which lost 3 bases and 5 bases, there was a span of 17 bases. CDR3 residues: CASSPPLIADDNEQFF. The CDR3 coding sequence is TGTGCCAGCTCACCCCCGCTCATCGCCGATGACAATGAGCAGTTCTTC.

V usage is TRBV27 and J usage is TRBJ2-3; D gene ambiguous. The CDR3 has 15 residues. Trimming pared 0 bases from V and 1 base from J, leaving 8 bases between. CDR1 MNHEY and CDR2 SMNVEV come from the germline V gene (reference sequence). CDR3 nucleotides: TGTGCCAGCAGTTTATCCAGGACGGGCACAGATACGCAGTATTTT. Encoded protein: CASSLSRTGTDTQYF.

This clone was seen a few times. In nucleotides, the CDR3 is TGTGCCAGCAGCTTAGTGGAGGCTTTCTTT. Encoded protein: CASSLVEAFF. The J gene is TRBJ1-1, the V gene TRBV11-2; unclear D gene. Germline-derived CDR1 and CDR2 are SGHAT and FQNNGV. This CDR3 is 10 amino acids long. V lost 1 base to trimming and J lost 11 bases, with 5 bases between them.

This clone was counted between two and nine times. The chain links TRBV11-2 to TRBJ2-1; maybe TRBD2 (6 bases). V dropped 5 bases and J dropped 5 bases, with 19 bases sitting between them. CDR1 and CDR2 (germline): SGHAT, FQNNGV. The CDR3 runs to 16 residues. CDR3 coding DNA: TGTGCCAGCAGCCGGGAAACCTCGGGACTGGACAATGAGCAGTTCTTC. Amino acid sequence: CASSRETSGLDNEQFF. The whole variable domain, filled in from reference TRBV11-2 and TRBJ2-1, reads EAGVAQSPRYKIIEKRQSVAFWCNPISGHATLYWYQQILGQGPKLLIQFQNNGVVDDSQLPKDRFSAERLKGVDSTLKIQPAKLEDSAVYLCASSRETSGLDNEQFFGPGTRLTVL.

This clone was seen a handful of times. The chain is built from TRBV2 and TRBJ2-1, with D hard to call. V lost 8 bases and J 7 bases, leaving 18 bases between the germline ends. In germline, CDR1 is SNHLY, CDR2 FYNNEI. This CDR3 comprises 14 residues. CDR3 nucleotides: TGTGCCAGCCATCCTAGGGCGCATTATAATGAGCAGTTCTTC. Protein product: CASHPRAHYNEQFF.

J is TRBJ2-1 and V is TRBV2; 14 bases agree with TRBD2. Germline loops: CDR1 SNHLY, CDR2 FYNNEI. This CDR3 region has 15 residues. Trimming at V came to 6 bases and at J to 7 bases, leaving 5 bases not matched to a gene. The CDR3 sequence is CASRGLAGGHNEQFF. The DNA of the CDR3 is TGTGCCAGCAGAGGACTAGCGGGAGGTCATAATGAGCAGTTCTTC.

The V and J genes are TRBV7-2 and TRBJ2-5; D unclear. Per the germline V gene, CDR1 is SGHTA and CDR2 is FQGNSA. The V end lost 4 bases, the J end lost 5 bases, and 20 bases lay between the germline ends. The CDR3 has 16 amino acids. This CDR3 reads CASSSNLLGFRETQYF. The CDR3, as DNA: TGTGCCAGCAGCTCAAACCTACTGGGATTCCGGGAGACCCAGTACTTC.

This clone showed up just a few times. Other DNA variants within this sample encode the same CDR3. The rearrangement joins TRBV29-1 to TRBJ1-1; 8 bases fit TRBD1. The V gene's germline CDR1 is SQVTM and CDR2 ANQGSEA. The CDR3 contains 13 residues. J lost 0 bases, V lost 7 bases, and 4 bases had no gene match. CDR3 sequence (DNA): TGCAGCGCCAGGACAGGGCTGAACACTGAAGCTTTCTTT. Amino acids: CSARTGLNTEAFF.

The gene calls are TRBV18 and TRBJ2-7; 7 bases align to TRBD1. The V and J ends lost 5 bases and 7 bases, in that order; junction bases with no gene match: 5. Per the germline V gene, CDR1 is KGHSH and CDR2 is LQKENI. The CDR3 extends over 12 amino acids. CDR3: CASSSRDREQYV. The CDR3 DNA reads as TGTGCCAGCTCATCCCGGGACAGAGAGCAGTACGTC.